This T cell receptor (beta chain) was identified in a study of cytomegalovirus exposure and HLA in healthy donors. Whole-study results and caveats: TCR beta chains numbering more than 150 were designated cytomegalovirus-associated. The productive fraction for most TCR beta V segments was about 87% or about 30% in an earlier analysis.

With 60 Vbeta and 13 Jbeta primers, the PCR was carried out. TCRdb's copy holds only in-frame clones and misses some; the assay was immunoSEQ multiplex PCR. Of over 100,000 clones in the sample, 77% were seen once. This clone has a handful of counts. Antigen: not known. The germline V and J ends were trimmed by 0 bases and 6 bases, with 17 bases remaining between them. The length of the CDR3 is 16 residues. CDR1 and CDR2 from the germline V gene are MNHEY and SVGAGI. The rearrangement uses TRBV6-5 and TRBJ1-1, with D possibly TRBD1 on 5 matching bases. Sequencing input: PBMCs. The TCR sequence derives from a male donor in good health and CMV-seropositive. CDR3 region: CASSYSLSRARPEAFF. The CDR3 DNA follows: TGTGCCAGCAGTTACTCTTTAAGCAGGGCACGACCTGAAGCTTTCTTT.